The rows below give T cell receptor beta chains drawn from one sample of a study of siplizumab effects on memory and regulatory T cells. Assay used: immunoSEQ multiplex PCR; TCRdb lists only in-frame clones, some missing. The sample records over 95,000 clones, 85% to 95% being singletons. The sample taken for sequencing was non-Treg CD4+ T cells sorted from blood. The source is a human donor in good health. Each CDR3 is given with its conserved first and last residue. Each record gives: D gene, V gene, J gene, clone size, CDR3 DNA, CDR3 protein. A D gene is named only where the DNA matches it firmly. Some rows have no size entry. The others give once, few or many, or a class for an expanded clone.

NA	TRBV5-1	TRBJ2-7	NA	TGCGCCAGCAGCTTGCCCAGCACCTACGAGCAGTACTTC	CASSLPSTYEQYF
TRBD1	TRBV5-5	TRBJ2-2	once	TGTGCCAGCAGCTTGACAGGGGGCCACACCGGGGAGCTGTTTTTT	CASSLTGGHTGELFF
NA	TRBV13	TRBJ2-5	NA	TGTGCCAGCAGTAAAACCGGGGGAAGCGTGGAGACCCAGTACTTC	CASSKTGGSVETQYF
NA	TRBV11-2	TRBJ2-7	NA	TGTGCCAGCAGCTTAGATGGCAGGGGCTACGAGCAGTACTTC	CASSLDGRGYEQYF
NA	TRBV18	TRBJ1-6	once	TGTGCCAGCTCTTTAGGCATTAATTCACCCCTCCACTTT	CASSLGINSPLHF
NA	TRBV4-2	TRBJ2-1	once	TGTGCCAGCAGCGGCTGGGGGGGGGCCCCCTACAATGAGCAGTTCTTC	CASSGWGGAPYNEQFF
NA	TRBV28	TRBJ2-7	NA	TGTGCCAGCAGTTTATTTGGCCCACGCGAGCAGTACTTC	CASSLFGPREQYF
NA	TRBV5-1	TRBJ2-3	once	TGCGCCAGCAGCCAATCTACGGATACGCAGTATTTT	CASSQSTDTQYF
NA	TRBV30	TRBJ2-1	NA	TGTGCCGGACGGGTCTACAATGAGCAGTTCTTC	CAGRVYNEQFF
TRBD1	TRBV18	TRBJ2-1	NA	TGTGCCAGCTCAACGAGTCCCGGGACAGGGAATGAGCAGTTCTTC	CASSTSPGTGNEQFF
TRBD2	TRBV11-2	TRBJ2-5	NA	TGTGCCAGCAGCTTACAGAGGTTGCGGGGGATCAAAGAGACCCAGTACTTC	CASSLQRLRGIKETQYF
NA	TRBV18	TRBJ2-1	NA	TGTGCCAGCTCACCTGGAGAGGTACTTATCAATGAGCAGTTCTTC	CASSPGEVLINEQFF
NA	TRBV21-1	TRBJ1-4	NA	TGTGCCAGCAGCAAAATCGCAGCCTTTAATGAAAAACTGTTTTTT	CASSKIAAFNEKLFF
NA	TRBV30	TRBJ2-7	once	TGTGCCTGGAGTTTCCGGGACACGGTCCGGTACGAGCAGTACTTC	CAWSFRDTVRYEQYF
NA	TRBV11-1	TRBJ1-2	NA	TGTGCCAGCAGTAAGGGCGTCGGAGGGGGAAACTATGGCTACACCTTC	CASSKGVGGGNYGYTF
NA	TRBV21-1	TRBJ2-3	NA	TGTGCCAGCAGCGAAAGCGGGCCTAGCACAGATACGCAGTATTTT	CASSESGPSTDTQYF
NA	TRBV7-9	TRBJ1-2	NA	TGTGCCAGCAGCTTGTACCCTCCTAAAGCCCATTATGGCTACACCTTC	CASSLYPPKAHYGYTF
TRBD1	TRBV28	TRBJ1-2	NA	TGTGCCAGCAGTTTCAGGGGGAGGACTAACTATGGCTACACCTTC	CASSFRGRTNYGYTF
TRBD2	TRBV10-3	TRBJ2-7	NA	TGTGCCATCAGTGTTAATAGCGGGGGGCTCGAGCAGTACTTC	CAISVNSGGLEQYF
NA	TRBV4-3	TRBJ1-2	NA	TGCGCCAGCAGCCGAGCCCGCGGGGGGGGTGACTATGGCTACACCTTC	CASSRARGGGDYGYTF
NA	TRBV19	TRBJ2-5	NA	TGTGCCAGTAGTATAGATGGGGAGACCCAGTACTTC	CASSIDGETQYF
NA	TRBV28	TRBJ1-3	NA	TGTGCCAGCAGTTTTTCCGGAGGCCACTCTGGAAACACCATATATTTT	CASSFSGGHSGNTIYF
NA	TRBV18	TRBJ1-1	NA	TGTGCCAGCCTTCCCTCCTTGGCAGGGAACACTGAAGCTTTCTTT	CASLPSLAGNTEAFF
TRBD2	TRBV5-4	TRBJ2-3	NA	TGTGCCAGCAGCCCCCGACTAGCGGGTTACACAGATACGCAGTATTTT	CASSPRLAGYTDTQYF
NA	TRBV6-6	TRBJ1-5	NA	TGTGCCAGCAGAGAGACAGGTGGCTCCGAGCAGCCCCAGCATTTT	CASRETGGSEQPQHF
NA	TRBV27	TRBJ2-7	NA	TGTGCCAGCAGTTTAAGGGGGGAGCAGTACTTC	CASSLRGEQYF
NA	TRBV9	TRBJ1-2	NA	TGTGCCAGCAGCACCACAGGGACCAACTATGGCTACACCTTC	CASSTTGTNYGYTF
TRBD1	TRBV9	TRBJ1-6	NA	TGTGCCAGCAGCGCGTTGACAGGGGAGAATTCACCCCTCCACTTT	CASSALTGENSPLHF
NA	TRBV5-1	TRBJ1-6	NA	TGCGCCAGCAGCTTGGTAGAGTTCCCCAATTCACCCCTCCACTTT	CASSLVEFPNSPLHF
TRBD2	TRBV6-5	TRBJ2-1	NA	TGTGCCAGCAGAGTTAGCGGGGGGGCCTACAATGAGCAGTTCTTC	CASRVSGGAYNEQFF
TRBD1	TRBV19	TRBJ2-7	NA	TGTGCCAGTAGTACCCCGGGACAGGCCTACGAGCAGTACTTC	CASSTPGQAYEQYF